Following are 27 T cell receptor beta chains from one sample sequenced in a study of human T cells and chemical hapten exposure (dated by TCRdb to the early 2020s). The label giving this sample's time point can be read as: patch test 1, 2 weeks after DPC sensitization. The treatment or condition label on this specimen signifies: therapeutic diphenylcyclopropenone sensitization with weekly scalp DPC. The library relied on RACE. The reads were generated on a NextSeq 500. TCRdb ran its own pipeline on the public reads, namely fastp trimming at Q25 and MiXCR clone calling, and kept in-frame beta chains. Rows matching on CDR3 protein sequence are summarized as one entry with the most common DNA and genes. The sample table holds tens of thousands of distinct CDR3 sequences, of which around a tenth were seen once. The ten largest clonotypes hold about 1.4% of the sample. The specimen comprised whole blood, sampled in connection with sensitization to the hapten diphenylcyclopropenone (DPC). Receptors were obtained from a woman between 50 and 59 years old with alopecia areata. Some clones in this sample may be carry-over from other donors' samples.

CDR3 sequence reads: CASTTGTGISNQPQHF. The CDR3 DNA reads as TGTGCCAGTACCACCGGGACAGGGATTAGCAATCAGCCCCAGCATTTT. The chain is built from TRBV19 and TRBJ1-5; 9 bases align to TRBD1. Germline-derived CDR1 and CDR2 are LNHDA and SQIVND (reference sequence). CDR3 length: 16 residues. The junction had 7 bases not matched to a gene; V was cut back by 7 bases and J by 0 bases.

The chain couples TRBV28 to TRBJ2-1; no firm D call. Germline V gives CDR1 MDHEN, CDR2 SYDVKM. V shed 7 bases and J shed 8 bases, with 9 bases lying between them. This CDR3 has 11 amino acids. CDR3 in DNA: TGTGCCAGCACCGGGCACTATGAGCAGTTCTTC. Its translation: CASTGHYEQFF.

This clonotype was observed a handful of times. The rearrangement joins TRBV6-2 or TRBV6-3 to TRBJ2-1; 7 bases are a match to TRBD2. This CDR3 is built from 16 residues. Unmatched junction bases numbered 8, after V lost 6 bases and J lost 0 bases. In germline, CDR1 is MNHEY, CDR2 SVGEGT. Here the CDR3 DNA reads TGTGCCAGCAGAGTAAGCGGGACGAGCTCCTACAATGAGCAGTTCTTC. Its protein is CASRVSGTSSYNEQFF.

The chain carries TRBV6-1 and TRBJ1-5; D is ambiguous. In germline, CDR1 is MNHNS, CDR2 SASEGT. V lost 3 bases to trimming and J lost 4 bases, with 10 bases between them. This CDR3 contains 14 residues. CDR3 sequence reads: CASSEGQYNQPQHF. CDR3 bases: TGTGCCAGCAGTGAGGGCCAGTATAATCAGCCCCAGCATTTT.

This chain connects TRBV6-2 or TRBV6-3 to TRBJ2-3; D is unclear. Germline values: CDR1 MNHEY, CDR2 SVGEGT. CDR3 length equals 8 residues. V dropped 10 bases and J dropped 8 bases, with 4 bases sitting between them. The CDR3 nucleotides read TGTGCCACCCGTACGCAGTATTTT. It codes for CATRTQYF.

The J gene is TRBJ1-5, the V gene TRBV6-4; the D gene is possibly TRBD1 (5 bases). Germline V gene data show CDR1 as MRHNA and CDR2 as SNTAGT. Trimming stripped 10 bases from V and 5 bases from J, with 12 bases between. CDR3 length equals 12 residues. The CDR3 spells CANDSRHQPQHF. DNA for the CDR3: TGTGCCAACGACAGTCGCCATCAGCCCCAGCATTTT.

This clonotype was observed a few times. The chain combines TRBV12-5 with TRBJ2-1, with 9 bases fitting TRBD1. The V gene end was trimmed by 5 bases and the J gene end by 0 bases; junction bases not matched to a gene: 5. Germline CDR1 is LGHNT and CDR2 is FRNRAP. The CDR3 is made up of 16 amino acids. The CDR3 coding sequence is TGTGCTAGTGGTATATGGACAGGGGTCTCCTACAATGAGCAGTTCTTC. This sequence encodes CASGIWTGVSYNEQFF.

This clonotype was detected many times. The V call is TRBV6-5, the J call TRBJ1-1; tentatively, D is TRBD1 (6 bases). Trimming removed 6 bases from V and 4 bases from J, with 15 bases in between. The germline CDR1 and CDR2 sequences are MNHEY and SVGAGI. CDR3 length: 14 residues. This CDR3 reads CASRRGIYGTEAFF. CDR3 in DNA: TGTGCCAGCAGAAGGGGGATCTACGGCACTGAAGCTTTCTTT.

The chain is built from TRBV27 and TRBJ2-1, with TRBD2 matching 8 bases. V gave up 3 bases and J gave up 7 bases; unmatched junction bases: 11. Germline CDR1 is MNHEY and CDR2 is SMNVEV (reference sequence). The length of the CDR3 is 16 residues. CDR3 sequence (DNA): TGTGCCAGCAGTTTCGTAAGCGGGAGATTAGGGAATGAGCAGTTCTTC. Its translation: CASSFVSGRLGNEQFF.

To note about this clonotype: The junction shows a germline mismatch at one end, possibly a read error. J is TRBJ1-1 and V is TRBV7-6; 7 nucleotides match TRBD1. Looked up from germline, CDR1 is SGHVS and CDR2 is FNYEAQ. CDR3 length: 16 residues. The CDR3 is CASSVIQGSMNTEAFF. The CDR3 coding sequence is TGTGCCAGCAGCGTTATACAGGGGTCCATGAACACTGAAGCTTTCTTC.

In its sample, this clonotype was seen many times. The chain recombines TRBV2 with TRBJ2-1; 10 bases are a match to TRBD1. The V gene's germline CDR1 is SNHLY and CDR2 FYNNEI. CDR3 size: 15 residues. The V and J ends lost 4 bases and 6 bases, in that order; junction bases with no gene match: 6. The CDR3 bases are TGTGCCAGCAGTGCGGCGGGACAGGGGTTCAATGAGCAGTTCTTC. Translation gives CASSAAGQGFNEQFF.

This clonotype has only a few counts. The V gene is TRBV5-6, the J gene TRBJ2-7; 10 nucleotides align to TRBD1. The length of the CDR3 is 15 residues. Germline lookup yields CDR1 SGHDT and CDR2 YYEEEE. V shed 0 bases, J shed 5 bases, and the junction held 5 bases outside the gene matches. In DNA form, the CDR3 reads TGTGCCAGCAGCTTGGCTCCGACAGGGGGCAACGAGCAGTACTTC. The encoded protein is CASSLAPTGGNEQYF.

In the case of this clonotype: This clone may be a read error of a much larger clone one base away. The J gene is TRBJ2-5, the V gene TRBV12-3 or TRBV12-4; D tentatively fits TRBD1 or TRBD2 (5 bases each). There are 14 residues in the CDR3. For the CDR3, the DNA is TGTGCCGGCAGACACTCGGGACGCCAAGAGACCCAGTACTTC. Its protein product is CAGRHSGRQETQYF.

This clonotype turned up a few times. V is TRBV6-5 and J is TRBJ1-2; TRBD1 matches at 9 bases. The CDR3 is 14 amino acids. Trimming took 5 bases from V and 8 from J; bases not matched to a gene: 9. CDR1 MNHEY and CDR2 SVGAGI come from the germline V gene. This chain's CDR3 is CASSMELDRGGYTF. CDR3 DNA sequence: TGTGCCAGCAGTATGGAACTGGACAGGGGAGGCTACACCTTC.

This clonotype occurred a few times. The chain combines TRBV24-1 with TRBJ2-7; 9 nucleotides match TRBD1. The CDR3 is 14 residues long. Germline V CDR1 and CDR2: KGHDR, SFDVKD. Losses at the gene ends were 5 bases for V and 6 bases for J; bases not matched to a gene: 7. The CDR3 DNA sequence: TGTGCCACCAGTGGGTCCACAGGGGGCCCCGAGCAGTACTTC. Encoded protein: CATSGSTGGPEQYF.

This chain links TRBV6-2 or TRBV6-3 with TRBJ2-1; 9 bases match TRBD1. V trimming: 6 bases; J trimming: 0 bases; junction bases outside the gene matches: 6. CDR1 and CDR2 from the germline V gene are MNHEY and SVGEGT. The CDR3 length is 16 residues. The CDR3 reads CASSDRGSRSYNEQFF. The CDR3 nucleotides read TGTGCCAGCAGCGACAGGGGGTCCCGCTCCTACAATGAGCAGTTCTTC.

The V call is TRBV7-3, the J call TRBJ2-5, with unresolved D. This CDR3 spans 14 amino acids. Trimming stripped 2 bases from V and 5 bases from J, with 12 bases between. Per the germline V gene, CDR1 is SGHTA and CDR2 is FQGTGA. The CDR3 sequence: CASSLGPIQETQYF. As DNA, the CDR3 is TGTGCCAGCAGCTTAGGGCCAATCCAGGAGACCCAGTACTTC.

This clonotype was seen at least ten times. An end of the junction does not agree with germline; a read error may underlie this. The V gene is TRBV5-1, the J gene TRBJ2-7; D remains ambiguous. This CDR3 has 12 amino acids. Germline-derived CDR1 and CDR2 are SGHRS and YFSETQ. The CDR3 region is CASSLDALVMDF. Written as DNA, the CDR3 is TGCGCCAGCAGCTTGGACGCCCTCGTTATGGACTTC.

There are many counts of this clonotype. The chain recombines TRBV3-1 with TRBJ1-2; perhaps TRBD1 as D (6 bases). Germline CDR1 LGHDT, CDR2 YNNKEL (reference sequence). This CDR3 contains 14 residues. The germline V and J ends were trimmed by 5 bases and 3 bases, with 13 bases remaining between them. This CDR3 reads CASSSTRTDYGYTF. In nucleotides, the CDR3 is TGTGCCAGCAGCTCAACCCGGACAGACTATGGCTACACCTTC.

This clonotype was seen a handful of times. The rearrangement links TRBV6-1 to TRBJ2-3; 9 bases match TRBD1. V lost 2 bases, J lost 3 bases, and 3 bases stayed unmatched. Germline lookup yields CDR1 MNHNS and CDR2 SASEGT. The CDR3 is 15 residues long. The CDR3 region has the DNA TGTGCCAGCAGTGAATGGGGGACAGGGACAGATACGCAGTATTTT. It is translated as CASSEWGTGTDTQYF.

This clonotype has a handful of counts. This chain links TRBV11-3 with TRBJ1-3; 9 nucleotides agree with TRBD1. Trimming removed 5 bases from V and 3 bases from J; junction bases left unmatched: 8. Looked up from germline, CDR1 is SGHNT and CDR2 is YENEEA. The CDR3 has 16 amino acids. The CDR3 coding sequence is TGTGCCAGCAGCACACACAGGGGGCAGCTTGGAAACACCATATATTTT. It specifies CASSTHRGQLGNTIYF.

This clonotype appeared many times. This rearrangement joins TRBV9 to TRBJ2-2; D perhaps matches TRBD2 (5 bases). This CDR3 comprises 16 residues. Germline V gene lookup returns CDR1 SGDLS and CDR2 YYNGEE. V gave up 4 bases and J gave up 6 bases, with 19 bases separating them. The CDR3 loop is CASSQTTPLGAGELFF. The CDR3 coding sequence is TGTGCCAGCAGCCAAACGACCCCCCTCGGGGCCGGGGAGCTGTTTTTT.

This clonotype was detected a few times. The chain uses TRBV19 and TRBJ2-4, with D perhaps given as TRBD1 or TRBD2 (5 bases each). This CDR3 comprises 12 residues. V lost 4 bases to trimming and J lost 9 bases, with 10 bases between them. Germline loops: CDR1 LNHDA, CDR2 SQIVND (reference sequence). The DNA of the CDR3 is TGTGCCAGTAGTAGGGACCCAGGCATTCAGTACTTC. As protein: CASSRDPGIQYF.

This clonotype has only a few counts. The chain has TRBV7-6 and TRBJ2-6; the D gene is possibly TRBD2 (5 bases). Germline V gives CDR1 SGHVS, CDR2 FNYEAQ. CDR3 length: 17 residues. Trimming left V 2 bases short and J 0 bases short, with 11 bases between. CDR3 residues: CASSLSRRGSGANVLTF. CDR3 bases: TGTGCCAGCAGCTTAAGCAGACGGGGCTCTGGGGCCAACGTCCTGACTTTC. The variable domain in full, with the rest retrieved from reference TRBV7-6 and TRBJ2-6, is GAGVSQSPRYKVTKRGQDVALRCDPISGHVSLYWYRQALGQGPEFLTYFNYEAQQDKSGLPNDRFSAERPEGSISTLTIQRTEQRDSAMYRCASSLSRRGSGANVLTFGAGSRLTVL.

In its sample, this clonotype was seen a few times. The rearrangement joins TRBV5-1 to TRBJ1-2, with 7 bases lining up with TRBD1. This CDR3 region has 14 residues. Germline V gene lookup returns CDR1 SGHRS and CDR2 YFSETQ. V shed 0 bases and J 4 bases; nucleotides not matched to a gene: 3. In DNA form, the CDR3 reads TGCGCCAGCAGCTTGGTGACAGGGTCCTATGGCTACACCTTC. Translating gives CASSLVTGSYGYTF.

The table lists this clonotype with a few counts. The chain couples TRBV7-2 to TRBJ1-3; D unresolved. Germline V gene sequence: CDR1 SGHTA, CDR2 FQGNSA. The CDR3 covers 15 residues. Trimming pared 1 base from V and 2 bases from J, leaving 9 bases between. CDR3 DNA: TGTGCCAGCAGCTTAGAGGCCGCAACTGGAAACACCATATATTTT. It yields the protein CASSLEAATGNTIYF. The variable domain in full, completed from reference TRBV7-2 and TRBJ1-3, reads GAGVSQSPSNKVTEKGKDVELRCDPISGHTALYWYRQSLGQGLEFLIYFQGNSAPDKSGLPSDRFSAERTGGSVSTLTIQRTQQEDSAVYLCASSLEAATGNTIYFGEGSWLTVV.

Many counts were recorded for this clonotype. The gene calls are TRBV18 and TRBJ2-5, with TRBD1 as a possible D gene (5 bases). Trimming stripped 2 bases from V and 5 bases from J, with 12 bases between. This CDR3 has 14 residues. Germline-derived CDR1 and CDR2 are KGHSH and LQKENI. The CDR3 reads CASSPTQAHETQYF. The DNA for the CDR3 is TGTGCCAGCTCACCAACACAGGCTCATGAGACCCAGTACTTC.